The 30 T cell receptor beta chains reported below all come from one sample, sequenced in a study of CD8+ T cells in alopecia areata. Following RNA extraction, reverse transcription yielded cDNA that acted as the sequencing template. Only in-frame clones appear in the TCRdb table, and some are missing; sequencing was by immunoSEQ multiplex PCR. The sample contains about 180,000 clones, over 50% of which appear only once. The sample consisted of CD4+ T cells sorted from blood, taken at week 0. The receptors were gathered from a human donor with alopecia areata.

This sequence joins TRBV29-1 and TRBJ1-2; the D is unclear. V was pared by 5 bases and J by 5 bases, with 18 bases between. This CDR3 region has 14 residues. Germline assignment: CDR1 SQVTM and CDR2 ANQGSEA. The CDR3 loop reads CSVWSDGVPYGYTF. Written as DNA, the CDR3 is TGCAGCGTTTGGTCCGATGGGGTTCCGTATGGCTACACCTTC.

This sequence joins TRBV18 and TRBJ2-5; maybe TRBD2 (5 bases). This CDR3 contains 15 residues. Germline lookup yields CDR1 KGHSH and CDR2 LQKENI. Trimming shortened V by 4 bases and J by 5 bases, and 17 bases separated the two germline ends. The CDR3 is CASSQGASARETQYF. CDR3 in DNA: TGTGCCAGCTCACAGGGAGCCTCCGCCCGGGAGACCCAGTACTTC.

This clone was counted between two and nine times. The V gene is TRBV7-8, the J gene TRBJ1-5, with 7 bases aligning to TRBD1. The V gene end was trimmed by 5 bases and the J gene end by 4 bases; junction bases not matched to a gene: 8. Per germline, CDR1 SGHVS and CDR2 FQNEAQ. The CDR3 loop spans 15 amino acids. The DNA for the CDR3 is TGTGCCAGCAGCCAATCGGGACAGCAAAATCAGCCCCAGCATTTT. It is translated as CASSQSGQQNQPQHF. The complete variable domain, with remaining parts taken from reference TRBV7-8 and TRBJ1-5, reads GAGVSQSPRYKVAKRGQDVALRCDPISGHVSLFWYQQALGQGPEFLTYFQNEAQLDKSGLPSDRFFAERPEGSVSTLKIQRTQQEDSAVYLCASSQSGQQNQPQHFGDGTRLSIL.

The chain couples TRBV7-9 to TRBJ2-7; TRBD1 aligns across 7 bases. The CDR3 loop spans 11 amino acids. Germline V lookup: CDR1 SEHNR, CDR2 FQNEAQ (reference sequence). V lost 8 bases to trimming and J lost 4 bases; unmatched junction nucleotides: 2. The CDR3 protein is CASGDRYEQYF. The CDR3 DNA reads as TGTGCCAGCGGGGACAGATACGAGCAGTACTTC.

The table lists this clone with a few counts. The CDR3 nucleotides read TGTGCCAGCAGCGCTACAGGGTTTGGCTACACCTTC. Translation: CASSATGFGYTF. V usage is TRBV7-9 and J usage is TRBJ1-2; D is possibly TRBD1 (6 bases). V lost 5 bases, J lost 7 bases, and 11 bases lay in between. The CDR3 loop spans 12 amino acids. The germline CDR1 and CDR2 sequences are SEHNR and FQNEAQ (reference sequence).

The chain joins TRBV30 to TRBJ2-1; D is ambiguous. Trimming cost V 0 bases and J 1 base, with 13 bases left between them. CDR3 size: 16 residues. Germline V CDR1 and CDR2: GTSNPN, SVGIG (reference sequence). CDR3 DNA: TGTGCCTGGAGTGTAGGATTTGGGATGTCCTACAATGAGCAGTTCTTC. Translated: CAWSVGFGMSYNEQFF.

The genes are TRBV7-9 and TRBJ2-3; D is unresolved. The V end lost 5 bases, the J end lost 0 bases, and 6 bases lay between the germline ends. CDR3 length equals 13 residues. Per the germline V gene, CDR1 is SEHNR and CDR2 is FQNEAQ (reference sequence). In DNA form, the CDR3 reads TGTGCCAGCAGCCCTGGAAGCACAGATACGCAGTATTTT. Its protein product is CASSPGSTDTQYF. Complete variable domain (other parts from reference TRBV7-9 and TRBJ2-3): DTGVSQNPRHKITKRGQNVTFRCDPISEHNRLYWYRQTLGQGPEFLTYFQNEAQLEKSRLLSDRFSAERPKGSFSTLEIQRTEQGDSAMYLCASSPGSTDTQYFGPGTRLTVL.

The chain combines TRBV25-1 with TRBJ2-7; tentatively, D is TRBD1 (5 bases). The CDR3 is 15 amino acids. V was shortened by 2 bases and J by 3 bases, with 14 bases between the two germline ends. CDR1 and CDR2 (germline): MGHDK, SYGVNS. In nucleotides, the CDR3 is TGTGCCAGCAGTGAAGATTGGGGCAGGGACTACGAGCAGTACTTC. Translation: CASSEDWGRDYEQYF.

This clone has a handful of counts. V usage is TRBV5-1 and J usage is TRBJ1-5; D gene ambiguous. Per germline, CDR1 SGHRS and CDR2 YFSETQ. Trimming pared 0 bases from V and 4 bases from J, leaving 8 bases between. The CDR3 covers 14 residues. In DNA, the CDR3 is TGCGCCAGCAGCTTGGGGCAACCAAATCAGCCCCAGCATTTT. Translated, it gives CASSLGQPNQPQHF.

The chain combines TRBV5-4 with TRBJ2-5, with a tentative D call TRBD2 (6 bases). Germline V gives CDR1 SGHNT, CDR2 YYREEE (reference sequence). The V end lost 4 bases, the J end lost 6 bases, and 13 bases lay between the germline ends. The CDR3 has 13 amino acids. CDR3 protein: CASSTAGRQTQYF. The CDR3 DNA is TGTGCCAGCAGCACAGCGGGTAGGCAGACCCAGTACTTC. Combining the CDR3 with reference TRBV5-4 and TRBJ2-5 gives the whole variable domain ETGVTQSPTHLIKTRGQQVTLRCSSQSGHNTVSWYQQALGQGPQFIFQYYREEENGRGNFPPRFSGLQFPNYSSELNVNALELDDSALYLCASSTAGRQTQYFGPGTRLLVL.

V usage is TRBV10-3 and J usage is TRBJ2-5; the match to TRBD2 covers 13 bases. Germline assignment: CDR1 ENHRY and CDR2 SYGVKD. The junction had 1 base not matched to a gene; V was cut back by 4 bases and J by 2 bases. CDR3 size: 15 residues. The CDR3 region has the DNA TGTGCCATCAGTGGGGGACTAGCGGGACAAGAGACCCAGTACTTC. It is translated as CAISGGLAGQETQYF.

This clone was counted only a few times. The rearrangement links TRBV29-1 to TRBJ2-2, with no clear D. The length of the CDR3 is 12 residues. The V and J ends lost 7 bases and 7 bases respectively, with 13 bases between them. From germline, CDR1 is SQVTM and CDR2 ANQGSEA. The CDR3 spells CSANRVNGELFF. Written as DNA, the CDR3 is TGCAGCGCAAATAGGGTTAACGGGGAGCTGTTTTTT.

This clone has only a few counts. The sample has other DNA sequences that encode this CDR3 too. As DNA, the CDR3 is TGTGCCTGGAGTGTTTTAAGTGGAAACACCATATATTTT. Protein sequence: CAWSVLSGNTIYF. The V call is TRBV30, the J call TRBJ1-3; no reliable D call. Trimming removed 0 bases from V and 3 bases from J, with 6 bases in between. The length of the CDR3 is 13 residues. CDR1 and CDR2 from the germline V gene are GTSNPN and SVGIG (reference sequence).

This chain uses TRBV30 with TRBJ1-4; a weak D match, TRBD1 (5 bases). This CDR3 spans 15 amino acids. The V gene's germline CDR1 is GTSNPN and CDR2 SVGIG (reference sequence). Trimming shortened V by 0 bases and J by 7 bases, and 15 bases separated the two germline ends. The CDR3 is CAWSVKEGVGEKLFF. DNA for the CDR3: TGTGCCTGGAGTGTGAAGGAAGGGGTTGGTGAAAAACTGTTTTTT.

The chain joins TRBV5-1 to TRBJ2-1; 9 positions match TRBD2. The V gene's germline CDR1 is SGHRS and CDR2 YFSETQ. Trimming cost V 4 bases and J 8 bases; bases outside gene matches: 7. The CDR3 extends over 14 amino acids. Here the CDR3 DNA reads TGCGCCAGCAGCATTAGCGGGGGTTATGATGAGCAGTTCTTC. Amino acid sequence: CASSISGGYDEQFF. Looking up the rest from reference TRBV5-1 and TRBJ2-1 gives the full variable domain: KAGVTQTPRYLIKTRGQQVTLSCSPISGHRSVSWYQQTPGQGLQFLFEYFSETQRNKGNFPGRFSGRQFSNSRSEMNVSTLELGDSALYLCASSISGGYDEQFFGPGTRLTVL.

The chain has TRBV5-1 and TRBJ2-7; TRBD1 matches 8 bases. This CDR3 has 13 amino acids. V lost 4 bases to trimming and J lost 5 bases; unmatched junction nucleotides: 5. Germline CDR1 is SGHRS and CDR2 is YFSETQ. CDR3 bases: TGCGCCAGCAGCAGGACAGGGTTCGACGAGCAGTACTTC. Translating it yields CASSRTGFDEQYF.

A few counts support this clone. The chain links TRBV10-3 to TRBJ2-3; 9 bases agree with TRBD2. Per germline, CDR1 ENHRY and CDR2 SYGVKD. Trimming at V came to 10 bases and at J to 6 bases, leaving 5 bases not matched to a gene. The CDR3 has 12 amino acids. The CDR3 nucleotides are TGTGCCACAACTAGCGGGCCCGATACGCAGTATTTT. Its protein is CATTSGPDTQYF.

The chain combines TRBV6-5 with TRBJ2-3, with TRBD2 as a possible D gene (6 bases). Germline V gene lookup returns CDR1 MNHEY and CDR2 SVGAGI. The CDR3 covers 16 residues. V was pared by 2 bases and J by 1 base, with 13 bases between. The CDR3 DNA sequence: TGTGCCAGCAGTTACAATCCGGGGGAGCGCACAGATACGCAGTATTTT. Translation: CASSYNPGERTDTQYF.

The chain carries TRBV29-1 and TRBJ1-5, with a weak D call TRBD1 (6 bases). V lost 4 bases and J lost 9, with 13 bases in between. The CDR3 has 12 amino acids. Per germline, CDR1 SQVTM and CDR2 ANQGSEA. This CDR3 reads CSVGGTFGPQHF. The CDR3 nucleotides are TGCAGCGTTGGGGGGACATTCGGGCCCCAGCATTTT.

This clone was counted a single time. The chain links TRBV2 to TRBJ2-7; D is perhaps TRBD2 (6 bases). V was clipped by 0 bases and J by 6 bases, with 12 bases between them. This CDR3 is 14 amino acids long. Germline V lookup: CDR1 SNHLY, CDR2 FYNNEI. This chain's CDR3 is CASSEAGGTSEQYF. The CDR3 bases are TGTGCCAGCAGTGAAGCGGGGGGAACCAGCGAGCAGTACTTC.

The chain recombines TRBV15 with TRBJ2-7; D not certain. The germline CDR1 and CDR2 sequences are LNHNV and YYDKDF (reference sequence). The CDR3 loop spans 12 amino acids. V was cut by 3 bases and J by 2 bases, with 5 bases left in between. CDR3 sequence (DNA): TGTGCCACCAGCAGGAGTACCTACGAGCAGTACTTC. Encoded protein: CATSRSTYEQYF.

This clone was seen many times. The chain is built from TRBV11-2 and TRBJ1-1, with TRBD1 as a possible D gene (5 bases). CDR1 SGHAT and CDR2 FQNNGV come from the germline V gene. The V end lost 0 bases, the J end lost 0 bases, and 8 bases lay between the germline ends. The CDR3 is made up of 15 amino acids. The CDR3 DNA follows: TGTGCCAGCAGCTTAGATCCAGGGATGAACACTGAAGCTTTCTTT. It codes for CASSLDPGMNTEAFF.

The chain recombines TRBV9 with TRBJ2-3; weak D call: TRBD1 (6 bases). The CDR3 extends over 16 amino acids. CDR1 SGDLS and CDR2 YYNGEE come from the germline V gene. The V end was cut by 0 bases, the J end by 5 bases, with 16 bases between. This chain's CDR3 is CASSVGTRGTQDTQYF. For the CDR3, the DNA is TGTGCCAGCAGCGTAGGCACTAGGGGGACGCAAGATACGCAGTATTTT.

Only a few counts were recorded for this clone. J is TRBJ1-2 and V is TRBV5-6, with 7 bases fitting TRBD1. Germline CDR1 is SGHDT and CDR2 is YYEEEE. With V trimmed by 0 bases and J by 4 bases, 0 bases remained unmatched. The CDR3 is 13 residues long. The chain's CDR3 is CASSLAGGYGYTF. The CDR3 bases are TGTGCCAGCAGCTTGGCAGGGGGCTATGGCTACACCTTC.

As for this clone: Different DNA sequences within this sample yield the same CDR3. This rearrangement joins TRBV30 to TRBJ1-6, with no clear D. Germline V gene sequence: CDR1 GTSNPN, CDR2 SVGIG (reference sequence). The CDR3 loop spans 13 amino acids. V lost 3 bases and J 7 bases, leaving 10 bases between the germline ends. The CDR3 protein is CAWRVQLNSPLHF. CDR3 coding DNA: TGTGCCTGGAGGGTGCAGTTGAATTCACCCCTCCACTTT.

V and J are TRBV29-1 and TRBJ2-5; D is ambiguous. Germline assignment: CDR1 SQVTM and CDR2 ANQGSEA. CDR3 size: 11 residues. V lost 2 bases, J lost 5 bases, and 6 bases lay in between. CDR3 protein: CSVESTETQYF. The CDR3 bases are TGCAGCGTTGAATCTACGGAGACCCAGTACTTC.

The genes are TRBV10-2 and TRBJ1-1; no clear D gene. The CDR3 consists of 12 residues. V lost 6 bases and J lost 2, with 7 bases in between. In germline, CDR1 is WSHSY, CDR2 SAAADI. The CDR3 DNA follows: TGCGCCAGCAGCTCAGTTAACACTGAAGCTTTCTTT. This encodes CASSSVNTEAFF.

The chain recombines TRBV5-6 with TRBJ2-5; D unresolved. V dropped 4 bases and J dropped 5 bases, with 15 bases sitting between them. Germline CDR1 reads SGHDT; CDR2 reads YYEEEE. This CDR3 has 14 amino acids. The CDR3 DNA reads TGTGCCAGCAGCCGGTCGGAAACGGTTGAGACCCAGTACTTC. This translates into CASSRSETVETQYF.

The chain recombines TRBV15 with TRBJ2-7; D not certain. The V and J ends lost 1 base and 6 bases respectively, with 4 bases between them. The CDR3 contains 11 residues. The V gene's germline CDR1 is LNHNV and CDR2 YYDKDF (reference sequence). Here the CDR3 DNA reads TGTGCCACCAGCAGAGCAGGCGAGCAGTACTTC. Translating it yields CATSRAGEQYF.

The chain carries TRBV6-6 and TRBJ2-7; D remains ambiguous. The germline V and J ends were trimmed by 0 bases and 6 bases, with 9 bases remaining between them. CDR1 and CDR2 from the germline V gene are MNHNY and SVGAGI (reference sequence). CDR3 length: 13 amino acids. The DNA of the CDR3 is TGTGCCAGCAGTTACTCGAGATGGGGCGAGCAGTACTTC. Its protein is CASSYSRWGEQYF.